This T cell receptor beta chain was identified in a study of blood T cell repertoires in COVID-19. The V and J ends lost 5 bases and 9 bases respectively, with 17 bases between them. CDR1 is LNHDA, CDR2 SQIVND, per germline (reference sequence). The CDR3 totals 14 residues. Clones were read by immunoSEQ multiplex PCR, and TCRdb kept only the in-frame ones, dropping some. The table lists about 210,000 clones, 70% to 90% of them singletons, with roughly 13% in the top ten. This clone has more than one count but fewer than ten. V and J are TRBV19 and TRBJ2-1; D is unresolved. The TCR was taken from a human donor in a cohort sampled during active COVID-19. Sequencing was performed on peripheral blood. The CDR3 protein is CASSPDLGSSEQFF. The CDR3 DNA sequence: TGTGCCAGTAGTCCCGATCTCGGGTCCAGTGAGCAGTTCTTC.